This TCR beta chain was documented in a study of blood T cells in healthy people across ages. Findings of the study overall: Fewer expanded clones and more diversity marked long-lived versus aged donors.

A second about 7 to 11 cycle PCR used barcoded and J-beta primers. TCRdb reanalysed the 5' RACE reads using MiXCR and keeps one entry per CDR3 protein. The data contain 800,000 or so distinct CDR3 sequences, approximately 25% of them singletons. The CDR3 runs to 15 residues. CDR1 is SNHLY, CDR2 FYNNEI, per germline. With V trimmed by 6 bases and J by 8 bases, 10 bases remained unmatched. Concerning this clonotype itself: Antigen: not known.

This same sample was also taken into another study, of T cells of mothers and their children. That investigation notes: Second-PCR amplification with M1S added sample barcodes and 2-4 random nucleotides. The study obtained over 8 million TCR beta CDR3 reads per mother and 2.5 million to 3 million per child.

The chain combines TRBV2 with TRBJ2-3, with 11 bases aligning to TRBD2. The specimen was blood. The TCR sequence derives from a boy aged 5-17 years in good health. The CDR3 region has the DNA TGTGCCAGCAGACTCACTAGCGGGAGCGAAGGTACGCAGTATTTT. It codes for CASRLTSGSEGTQYF.